What follows is one T cell receptor beta chain and its context. This entry belongs to a study of response to subunit inactivated influenza vaccine. TCRdb recomputed calls from the RT-PCR reads with MiXCR, one row per CDR3 protein. Here the sample spans hundreds of thousands of distinct CDR3 sequences, about 20% being singletons. This CDR3 has 11 amino acids. Per the germline V gene, CDR1 is MNHEY and CDR2 is SVGEGT. V was trimmed by 8 bases and J by 1 base, leaving 6 bases between them. J is TRBJ2-7 and V is TRBV6-2 or TRBV6-3, with a tentative D call TRBD2 (5 bases). This specimen consisted of PBMCs from blood, obtained approximately 22 months after vaccination. This clonotype was obtained from a man aged 45-69 years who received an inactivated influenza vaccine. The CDR3 region is CASGLSYEQYF. The CDR3 nucleotides read TGTGCCAGCGGACTGTCCTACGAGCAGTACTTC.